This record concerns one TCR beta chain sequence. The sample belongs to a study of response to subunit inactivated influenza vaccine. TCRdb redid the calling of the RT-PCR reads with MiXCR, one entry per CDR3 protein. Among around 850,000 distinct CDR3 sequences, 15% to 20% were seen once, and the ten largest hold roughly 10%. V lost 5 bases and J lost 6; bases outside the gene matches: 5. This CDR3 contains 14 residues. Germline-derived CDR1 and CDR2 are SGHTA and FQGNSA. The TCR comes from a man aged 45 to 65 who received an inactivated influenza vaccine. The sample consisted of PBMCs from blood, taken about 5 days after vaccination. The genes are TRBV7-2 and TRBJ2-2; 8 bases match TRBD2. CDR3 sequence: CASSPTSGPGELFF. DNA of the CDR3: TGTGCCAGCAGCCCCACTAGCGGTCCCGGGGAGCTGTTTTTT.